These T cell receptor beta chains were read from a single sample in a study of blood T cell repertoires in COVID-19. TCRdb keeps only in-frame clones here, not all; method: immunoSEQ multiplex PCR. The table shows over 120,000 clones, with around 87% occurring only once. Sequences were obtained from peripheral blood. All receptors derive from a man aged 45 to 65 who had recovered from COVID-19. Both conserved end residues are part of each CDR3. The D gene is left open where the match is weak. Clone size is shown for a subset of rows, as once, few, many or a class of expanded clone.

cdr3_nt: TGTGCCAGCAGTTCTAGGGGTTTAGGATATGGCTACACCTTC; cdr3_aa: CASSSRGLGYGYTF; d_call: .; j_call: TRBJ1-2; clone_size: .; v_call: TRBV27
cdr3_nt: TGTGCCAGCACCCCGCCAGCGTCAGATACGCAGTATTTT; cdr3_aa: CASTPPASDTQYF; d_call: .; j_call: TRBJ2-3; clone_size: .; v_call: TRBV6-5
cdr3_nt: TGTGCCAGCAGCCAAGCCCAGGGGGACTACGAGCAGTACTTC; cdr3_aa: CASSQAQGDYEQYF; d_call: TRBD1; j_call: TRBJ2-7; clone_size: .; v_call: TRBV3-1/TRBV3-2
cdr3_nt: TGTGCCAGCAGCCCCGGACAGCACACAGATACGCAGTATTTT; cdr3_aa: CASSPGQHTDTQYF; d_call: .; j_call: TRBJ2-3; clone_size: .; v_call: TRBV7-2
cdr3_nt: TGCGCCAGCCGCCGACAGGGAAATGAAAAACTGTTTTTT; cdr3_aa: CASRRQGNEKLFF; d_call: TRBD1; j_call: TRBJ1-4; clone_size: .; v_call: TRBV5-1
cdr3_nt: TGTGCCATCAGTGAGCCGGGAGACAGGGGGGACGAGCAGTACTTC; cdr3_aa: CAISEPGDRGDEQYF; d_call: TRBD1; j_call: TRBJ2-7; clone_size: .; v_call: TRBV10-3
cdr3_nt: TGTGCCAGCAGCCAGGACAGGGGATCCTACAATGAGCAGTTCTTC; cdr3_aa: CASSQDRGSYNEQFF; d_call: TRBD1; j_call: TRBJ2-1; clone_size: .; v_call: TRBV5-5
cdr3_nt: TGTGCCAGCAGCGTTGACAGGGTTCAAGAGACCCAGTACTTC; cdr3_aa: CASSVDRVQETQYF; d_call: TRBD1; j_call: TRBJ2-5; clone_size: few; v_call: TRBV9
cdr3_nt: TGCAGCGTTGATTCTAGCGGGGGCAATGAGCAGTTCTTC; cdr3_aa: CSVDSSGGNEQFF; d_call: TRBD2; j_call: TRBJ2-1; clone_size: once; v_call: TRBV29-1
cdr3_nt: TGTGCCAGCAGCTTGTTTGCGGGGGGCAGCTCCTATAATTCACCCCTCCACTTT; cdr3_aa: CASSLFAGGSSYNSPLHF; d_call: .; j_call: TRBJ1-6; clone_size: once; v_call: TRBV5-6
cdr3_nt: TGTGCCAGCAGCGCCGGGAGACAGGGGTCCGGGGAGCTGTTTTTT; cdr3_aa: CASSAGRQGSGELFF; d_call: TRBD1; j_call: TRBJ2-2; clone_size: few; v_call: TRBV7-3
cdr3_nt: TGTGCCAGCAGCTACCCCGGCGGGTCCTACGAGCAGTACTTC; cdr3_aa: CASSYPGGSYEQYF; d_call: .; j_call: TRBJ2-7; clone_size: .; v_call: TRBV7-9
cdr3_nt: TGTGCCAGCAGCGTAGAGGCTAGCGGGGTCTCAGATACGCAGTATTTT; cdr3_aa: CASSVEASGVSDTQYF; d_call: TRBD2; j_call: TRBJ2-3; clone_size: .; v_call: TRBV9
cdr3_nt: TGTGCCAGCAGTTACTCGAGGACAGGACCTTATAATTCACCCCTCCACTTT; cdr3_aa: CASSYSRTGPYNSPLHF; d_call: TRBD1; j_call: TRBJ1-6; clone_size: .; v_call: TRBV6-2/TRBV6-3
cdr3_nt: TGTGCCAGCAACTCCGGGGGGCCAGGAAACACCATATATTTT; cdr3_aa: CASNSGGPGNTIYF; d_call: .; j_call: TRBJ1-3; clone_size: .; v_call: TRBV28
cdr3_nt: TGTGCCAGCAGCGTAAGTACAGCAGACTATGGCTACACCTTC; cdr3_aa: CASSVSTADYGYTF; d_call: .; j_call: TRBJ1-2; clone_size: .; v_call: TRBV9
cdr3_nt: TGTGCCAGCAGTTACCTACAGGGGAACACTGAAGCTTTCTTT; cdr3_aa: CASSYLQGNTEAFF; d_call: .; j_call: TRBJ1-1; clone_size: .; v_call: TRBV6-5
cdr3_nt: TGCGCCAGCAGCTCGAGGACAGGGTTAAGGGAACAAAACAATGAGCAGTTCTTC; cdr3_aa: CASSSRTGLREQNNEQFF; d_call: TRBD1; j_call: TRBJ2-1; clone_size: .; v_call: TRBV5-1
cdr3_nt: TGTGCCAGCAGCCCCCGGACAGGCGACTCTGGAAACACCATATATTTT; cdr3_aa: CASSPRTGDSGNTIYF; d_call: TRBD1; j_call: TRBJ1-3; clone_size: .; v_call: TRBV7-6
cdr3_nt: TGCGCCAGCACCCCGGGACAGGGGAAAGGCTACACCTTC; cdr3_aa: CASTPGQGKGYTF; d_call: TRBD1; j_call: TRBJ1-2; clone_size: .; v_call: TRBV5-1
cdr3_nt: TGCGCCAGCAGCCCAGTTGGCGGGGGAACCACCGGGGAGCTGTTTTTT; cdr3_aa: CASSPVGGGTTGELFF; d_call: TRBD2; j_call: TRBJ2-2; clone_size: .; v_call: TRBV4-1
cdr3_nt: TGCGCCAGCAGCCAAGTTCGGGGGGGCGCGAAATCCGGGGAGCTGTTTTTT; cdr3_aa: CASSQVRGGAKSGELFF; d_call: TRBD2; j_call: TRBJ2-2; clone_size: .; v_call: TRBV4-1
cdr3_nt: TGTGCCAGCAGCCTAGCGGGGGGACGGCCGAACACCGGGGAGCTGTTTTTT; cdr3_aa: CASSLAGGRPNTGELFF; d_call: TRBD2; j_call: TRBJ2-2; clone_size: .; v_call: TRBV5-4
cdr3_nt: TGTGCCAGCAGTTATGGTGGGAGATACATCGAGCAGTACTTC; cdr3_aa: CASSYGGRYIEQYF; d_call: .; j_call: TRBJ2-7; clone_size: few; v_call: TRBV6-2/TRBV6-3
cdr3_nt: TGTGCCAGCAGCTTAGAGAGGGTTTCCTACGAGCAGTACTTC; cdr3_aa: CASSLERVSYEQYF; d_call: .; j_call: TRBJ2-7; clone_size: .; v_call: TRBV11-2
cdr3_nt: TGTGCCAGTAGTATAGCCGGGAGGGGGCTGAGACAGCCCCAGCATTTT; cdr3_aa: CASSIAGRGLRQPQHF; d_call: TRBD1; j_call: TRBJ1-5; clone_size: .; v_call: TRBV19
cdr3_nt: TGTGCCAGCAGCTCTAGACCGGGACTCCGCGATACGCAGTATTTT; cdr3_aa: CASSSRPGLRDTQYF; d_call: .; j_call: TRBJ2-3; clone_size: .; v_call: TRBV7-8
cdr3_nt: TGTGCCAGCAGCAAACAGGGTTATAATCAGCCCCAGCATTTT; cdr3_aa: CASSKQGYNQPQHF; d_call: .; j_call: TRBJ1-5; clone_size: .; v_call: TRBV6-5
cdr3_nt: TGTGCCAGCAGCTTAAACAACCACAACGAGCAGTACTTC; cdr3_aa: CASSLNNHNEQYF; d_call: .; j_call: TRBJ2-7; clone_size: .; v_call: TRBV5-6
cdr3_nt: TGTGCCAGCAGCGTAGGGTCAGCGGGGGTGTATGAGACCCAGTACTTC; cdr3_aa: CASSVGSAGVYETQYF; d_call: TRBD2; j_call: TRBJ2-5; clone_size: once; v_call: TRBV9
cdr3_nt: TGTGCCAGCCAGGGTAACTATGGCTACACCTTC; cdr3_aa: CASQGNYGYTF; d_call: .; j_call: TRBJ1-2; clone_size: .; v_call: TRBV2
cdr3_nt: TGTGCCAGCAGCGAAAGCGGGGGGCCTTCCTACGAGCAGTACTTC; cdr3_aa: CASSESGGPSYEQYF; d_call: TRBD2; j_call: TRBJ2-7; clone_size: .; v_call: TRBV7-2
cdr3_nt: TGTGCCAGCCCCCCCCGGGGGGGGGCGGGGGGTAGAGAGACCCAGTACTTC; cdr3_aa: CASPPRGGAGGRETQYF; d_call: TRBD2; j_call: TRBJ2-5; clone_size: .; v_call: TRBV7-8
cdr3_nt: TGTGCCAGCTCACCAGGGACAGAGGAGACCCAGTACTTC; cdr3_aa: CASSPGTEETQYF; d_call: TRBD1; j_call: TRBJ2-5; clone_size: .; v_call: TRBV18
cdr3_nt: TGTGCCAGCTTCTTCCGGCGTGTGGGCGCAGACAATGAGCAGTTCTTC; cdr3_aa: CASFFRRVGADNEQFF; d_call: .; j_call: TRBJ2-1; clone_size: .; v_call: TRBV27
cdr3_nt: TGTGCCAGCAGCTTAGGTGGAGGGGGCGGAGATGGCTACACCTTC; cdr3_aa: CASSLGGGGGDGYTF; d_call: TRBD1; j_call: TRBJ1-2; clone_size: .; v_call: TRBV7-2
cdr3_nt: TGTGCCAGCAGCCCTGACAGGGTCGGTGGCTACACCTTC; cdr3_aa: CASSPDRVGGYTF; d_call: TRBD1; j_call: TRBJ1-2; clone_size: .; v_call: TRBV11-3
cdr3_nt: TGCGCCAGCAGTGGGGGATCGGGACAGGTCTATGGCTACACCTTC; cdr3_aa: CASSGGSGQVYGYTF; d_call: TRBD1; j_call: TRBJ1-2; clone_size: .; v_call: TRBV10-2
cdr3_nt: TGCGCCAGCAGCCCAGGACTAGCGGGGGTTCTCGGCACAGATACGCAGTATTTT; cdr3_aa: CASSPGLAGVLGTDTQYF; d_call: TRBD2; j_call: TRBJ2-3; clone_size: .; v_call: TRBV4-1
cdr3_nt: TGTGCCAGCAGCCTCGCCTCCGGGACAGGGGCCTACGAGCAGTACTTC; cdr3_aa: CASSLASGTGAYEQYF; d_call: TRBD1; j_call: TRBJ2-7; clone_size: .; v_call: TRBV7-2
cdr3_nt: TGTGCCAGCAGCTTAGCGTCGGAGACCCAGTACTTC; cdr3_aa: CASSLASETQYF; d_call: .; j_call: TRBJ2-5; clone_size: .; v_call: TRBV7-2
cdr3_nt: TGCGCCAGCAGCCAAGATCAGGGAGGTGCTAACTATGGCTACACCTTC; cdr3_aa: CASSQDQGGANYGYTF; d_call: .; j_call: TRBJ1-2; clone_size: .; v_call: TRBV4-3
cdr3_nt: TGTGCCAGCAGTTTCACTAGCGCGAGCTACGAGCAGTACTTC; cdr3_aa: CASSFTSASYEQYF; d_call: TRBD2; j_call: TRBJ2-7; clone_size: .; v_call: TRBV27
cdr3_nt: TGTGCCAGCAGCTCCTTCTACGAGCAGTACTTC; cdr3_aa: CASSSFYEQYF; d_call: .; j_call: TRBJ2-7; clone_size: .; v_call: TRBV7-2
cdr3_nt: TGTGCCAGCACGGGGGTTGTACGAACTGAAGCTTTCTTT; cdr3_aa: CASTGVVRTEAFF; d_call: .; j_call: TRBJ1-1; clone_size: .; v_call: TRBV6-5
cdr3_nt: TGTGCCAGCAGCCCAGGGACAGGGGATACTAACTATGGCTACACCTTC; cdr3_aa: CASSPGTGDTNYGYTF; d_call: TRBD1; j_call: TRBJ1-2; clone_size: .; v_call: TRBV9
cdr3_nt: TGTGCCAGCAGCCTTGGGACTAGCGGGGGTTACCAAGAGACCCAGTACTTC; cdr3_aa: CASSLGTSGGYQETQYF; d_call: TRBD2; j_call: TRBJ2-5; clone_size: .; v_call: TRBV5-8
cdr3_nt: TGTGCCAGCAGCCATGTAGGACAGGGTAACTATGGCTACACCTTC; cdr3_aa: CASSHVGQGNYGYTF; d_call: TRBD1; j_call: TRBJ1-2; clone_size: few; v_call: TRBV3-1/TRBV3-2
cdr3_nt: TGTGCCAGCAGTTACCGCGACATGGGCGATTCACCCCTCCACTTT; cdr3_aa: CASSYRDMGDSPLHF; d_call: .; j_call: TRBJ1-6; clone_size: .; v_call: TRBV6-6
cdr3_nt: TGTGCCATCAGTGACGGCGGGGGAACTGAAGCTTTCTTT; cdr3_aa: CAISDGGGTEAFF; d_call: .; j_call: TRBJ1-1; clone_size: once; v_call: TRBV10-3